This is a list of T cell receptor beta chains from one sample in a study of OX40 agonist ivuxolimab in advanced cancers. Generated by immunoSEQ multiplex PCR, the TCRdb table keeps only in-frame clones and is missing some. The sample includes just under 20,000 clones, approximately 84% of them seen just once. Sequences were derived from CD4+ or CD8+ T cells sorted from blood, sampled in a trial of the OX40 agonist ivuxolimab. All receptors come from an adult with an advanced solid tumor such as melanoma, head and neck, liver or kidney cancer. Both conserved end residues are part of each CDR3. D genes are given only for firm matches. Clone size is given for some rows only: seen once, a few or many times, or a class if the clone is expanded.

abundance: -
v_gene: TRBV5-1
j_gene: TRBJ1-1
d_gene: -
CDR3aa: CASSLVKAQNTEAFF
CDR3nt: TGCGCCAGCAGCTTGGTTAAGGCTCAGAACACTGAAGCTTTCTTT

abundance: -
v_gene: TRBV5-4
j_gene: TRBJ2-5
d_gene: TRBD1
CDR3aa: CASSSSRQGSLETQYF
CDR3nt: TGTGCCAGCAGCTCTTCTAGACAGGGCTCTCTCGAGACCCAGTACTTC

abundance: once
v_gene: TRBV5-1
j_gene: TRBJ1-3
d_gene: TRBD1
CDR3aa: CASRQRPTGGRNTIYF
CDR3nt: TGCGCCAGCAGACAAAGACCAACAGGGGGTCGGAACACCATATATTTT

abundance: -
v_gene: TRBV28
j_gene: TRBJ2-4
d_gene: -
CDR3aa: CASTAVAAFAKNIQYF
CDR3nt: TGTGCCAGCACCGCCGTGGCAGCCTTCGCCAAAAACATTCAGTACTTC

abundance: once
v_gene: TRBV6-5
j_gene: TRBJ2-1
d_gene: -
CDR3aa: CASSYSSGYEQFF
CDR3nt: TGTGCCAGCAGTTACAGTAGTGGGTATGAGCAGTTCTTC

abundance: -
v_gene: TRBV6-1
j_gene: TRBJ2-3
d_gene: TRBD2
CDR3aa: CASRRTRGPTDTQYF
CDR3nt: TGTGCCAGCAGGAGGACTAGAGGCCCCACAGATACGCAGTATTTT

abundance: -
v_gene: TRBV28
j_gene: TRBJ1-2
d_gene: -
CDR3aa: CASSLFNRVLDYGYTF
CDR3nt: TGTGCCAGCAGTTTATTTAACAGGGTTCTCGACTATGGCTACACCTTC

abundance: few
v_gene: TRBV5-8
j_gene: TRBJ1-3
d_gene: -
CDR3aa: CASSLEGARLGNTIYF
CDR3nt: TGTGCCAGCAGCTTGGAAGGGGCCCGACTTGGAAACACCATATATTTT

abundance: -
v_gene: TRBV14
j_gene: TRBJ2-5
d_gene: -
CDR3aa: CASSRYQETQYF
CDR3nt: TGTGCCAGCAGCCGGTACCAAGAGACCCAGTACTTC

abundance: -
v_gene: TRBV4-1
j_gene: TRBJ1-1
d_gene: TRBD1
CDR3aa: CASSQAGGTGVAEAFF
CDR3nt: TGCGCCAGCAGCCAAGCGGGGGGGACAGGGGTGGCTGAAGCTTTCTTT

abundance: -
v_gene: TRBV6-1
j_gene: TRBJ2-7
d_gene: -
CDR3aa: CASTTGDRSYEQYF
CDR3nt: TGTGCCAGCACCACAGGTGATCGTTCCTACGAGCAGTACTTC

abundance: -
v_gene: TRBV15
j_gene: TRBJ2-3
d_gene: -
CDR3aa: CATSSGTRGWTDTQYF
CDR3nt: TGTGCCACCAGCAGTGGGACGAGGGGATGGACAGATACGCAGTATTTT

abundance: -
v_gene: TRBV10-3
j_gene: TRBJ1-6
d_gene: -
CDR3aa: CAISEPQGSYNSPLHF
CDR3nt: TGTGCCATCAGTGAACCCCAAGGCTCCTATAATTCACCCCTCCACTTT

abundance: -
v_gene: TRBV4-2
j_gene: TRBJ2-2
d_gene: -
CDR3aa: CASSQDGGRNTGELFF
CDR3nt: TGTGCCAGCAGCCAAGACGGAGGTCGGAACACCGGGGAGCTGTTTTTT

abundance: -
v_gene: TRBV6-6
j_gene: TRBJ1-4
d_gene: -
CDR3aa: CATQRGREKLFF
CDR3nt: TGTGCCACCCAGAGGGGGAGGGAAAAACTGTTTTTT

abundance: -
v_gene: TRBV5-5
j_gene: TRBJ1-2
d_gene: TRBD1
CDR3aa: CASSLAGQATYGYTF
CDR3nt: TGTGCCAGCAGCTTGGCTGGACAGGCGACCTATGGCTACACCTTC

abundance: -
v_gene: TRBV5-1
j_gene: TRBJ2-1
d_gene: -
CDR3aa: CASSLSPDSSYNEQFF
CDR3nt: TGCGCCAGCAGCTTGTCTCCGGATAGCTCCTACAATGAGCAGTTCTTC

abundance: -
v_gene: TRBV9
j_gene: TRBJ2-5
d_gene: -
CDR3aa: CASSVGRGGRETQYF
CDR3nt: TGTGCCAGCAGCGTAGGGCGAGGGGGTAGGGAGACCCAGTACTTC

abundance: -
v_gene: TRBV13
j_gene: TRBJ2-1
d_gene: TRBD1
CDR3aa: CASSLRTPGQGFSNEQFF
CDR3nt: TGTGCCAGCAGCTTGCGAACCCCGGGACAGGGATTCAGTAATGAGCAGTTCTTC

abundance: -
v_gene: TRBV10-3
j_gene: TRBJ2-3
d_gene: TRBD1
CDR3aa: CAISVGGGTTDTQYF
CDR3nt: TGTGCCATCAGCGTAGGGGGCGGAACCACAGATACGCAGTATTTT

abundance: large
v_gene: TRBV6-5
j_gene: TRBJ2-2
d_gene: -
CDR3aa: CASLTPDTGELFF
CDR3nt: TGTGCCAGCCTCACTCCGGACACCGGGGAGCTGTTTTTT

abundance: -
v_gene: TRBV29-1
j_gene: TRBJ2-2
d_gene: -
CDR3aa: CSVGGTVTGELFF
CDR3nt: TGCAGCGTCGGGGGGACAGTCACCGGGGAGCTGTTTTTT

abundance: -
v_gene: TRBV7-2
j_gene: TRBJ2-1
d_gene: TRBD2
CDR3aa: CASSFSEREGQFF
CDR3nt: TGTGCCAGCAGCTTCTCGGAGCGGGAGGGGCAGTTCTTC

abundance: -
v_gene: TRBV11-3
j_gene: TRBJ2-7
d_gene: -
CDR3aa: CASSLQGENEQYF
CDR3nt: TGTGCCAGCAGCTTACAGGGAGAGAACGAGCAGTACTTC

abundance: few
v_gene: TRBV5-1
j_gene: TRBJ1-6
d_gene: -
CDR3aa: CASSLGQSGDSPLHF
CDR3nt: TGCGCCAGCAGCTTGGGGCAGTCTGGCGATTCACCCCTCCACTTT

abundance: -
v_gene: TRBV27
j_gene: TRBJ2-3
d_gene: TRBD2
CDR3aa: CASSLYGTSGRQSTDTQYF
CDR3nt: TGTGCCAGCAGTTTATACGGGACTAGCGGGAGGCAGTCCACAGATACGCAGTATTTT

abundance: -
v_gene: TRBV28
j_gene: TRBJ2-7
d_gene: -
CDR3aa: CASSFRQYLYEQYF
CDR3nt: TGTGCCAGCAGTTTCAGACAGTACCTCTACGAGCAGTACTTC

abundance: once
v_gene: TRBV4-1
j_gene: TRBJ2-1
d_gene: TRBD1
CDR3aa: CASSHDTGGRRGYNEQFF
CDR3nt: TGCGCCAGCAGCCATGATACAGGGGGCCGAAGGGGATACAATGAGCAGTTCTTC

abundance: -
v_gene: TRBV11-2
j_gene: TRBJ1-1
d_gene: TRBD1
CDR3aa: CASSPPGTGYNTEAFF
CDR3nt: TGTGCCAGCAGCCCACCGGGGACAGGTTATAACACTGAAGCTTTCTTT

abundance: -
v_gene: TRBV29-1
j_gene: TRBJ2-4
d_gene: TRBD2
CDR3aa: CSGYGGAKNIQYF
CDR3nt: TGCAGCGGCTACGGGGGGGCCAAAAACATTCAGTACTTC

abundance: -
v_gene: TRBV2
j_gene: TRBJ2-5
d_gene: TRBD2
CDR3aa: CASSSFGTSGRKTQYF
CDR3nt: TGTGCCAGCAGTTCCTTCGGGACTAGCGGGAGAAAGACCCAGTACTTC

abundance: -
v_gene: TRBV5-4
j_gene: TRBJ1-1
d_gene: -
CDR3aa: CASSQDRGGTAFF
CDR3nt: TGTGCCAGCAGCCAAGATCGGGGCGGTACAGCTTTCTTT

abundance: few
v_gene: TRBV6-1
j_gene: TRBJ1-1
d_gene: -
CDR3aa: CATQGTGINTEAFF
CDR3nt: TGTGCCACCCAAGGGACCGGGATAAACACTGAAGCTTTCTTT

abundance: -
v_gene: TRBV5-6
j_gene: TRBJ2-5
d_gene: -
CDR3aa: CASSYPSGNQYF
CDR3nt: TGTGCCAGCAGCTACCCATCTGGGAACCAGTACTTC

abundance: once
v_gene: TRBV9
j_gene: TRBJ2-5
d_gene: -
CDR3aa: CASSVEAGSIQETQYF
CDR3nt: TGTGCCAGCAGCGTAGAGGCCGGGAGCATCCAAGAGACCCAGTACTTC

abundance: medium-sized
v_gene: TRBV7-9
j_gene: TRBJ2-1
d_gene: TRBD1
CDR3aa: CASRLTVPGQAYNEQFF
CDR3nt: TGTGCCAGCAGATTAACGGTCCCGGGACAGGCATACAATGAGCAGTTCTTC

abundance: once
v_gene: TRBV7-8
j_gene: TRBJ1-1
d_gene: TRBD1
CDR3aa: CATSGTGILNTEAFF
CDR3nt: TGTGCCACGTCCGGGACAGGGATCCTGAACACTGAAGCTTTCTTT

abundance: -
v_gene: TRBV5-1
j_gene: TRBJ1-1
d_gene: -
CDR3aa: CASSLDVSTEAFF
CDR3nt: TGCGCCAGCAGCTTGGATGTGAGCACTGAAGCTTTCTTT

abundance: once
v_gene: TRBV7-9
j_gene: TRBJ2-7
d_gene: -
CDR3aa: CASSSVVPSERPYEQYF
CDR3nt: TGTGCCAGCAGCTCCGTTGTCCCCTCCGAAAGGCCCTACGAGCAGTACTTC

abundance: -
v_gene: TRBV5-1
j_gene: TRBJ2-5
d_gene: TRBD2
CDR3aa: CASTLAGARETQYF
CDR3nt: TGCGCCAGTACCCTAGCGGGAGCGAGGGAGACCCAGTACTTC

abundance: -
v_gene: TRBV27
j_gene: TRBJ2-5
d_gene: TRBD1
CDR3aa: CASSLWGRDSQETQYF
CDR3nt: TGTGCCAGCAGTTTATGGGGCCGGGACAGCCAAGAGACCCAGTACTTC

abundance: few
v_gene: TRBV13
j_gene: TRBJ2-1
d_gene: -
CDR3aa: CASRRTGSRYNEQFF
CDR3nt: TGTGCCAGTAGACGGACGGGCAGTAGGTACAATGAGCAGTTCTTC

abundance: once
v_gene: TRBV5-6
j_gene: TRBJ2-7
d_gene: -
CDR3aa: CASSLNRRSSYEQYF
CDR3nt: TGTGCCAGCAGCTTGAACAGGAGGAGCTCCTACGAGCAGTACTTC

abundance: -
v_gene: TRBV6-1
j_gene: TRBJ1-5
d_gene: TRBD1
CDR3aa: CAIRDRGLNQPQHF
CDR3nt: TGTGCCATCAGGGACAGGGGATTAAATCAGCCCCAGCATTTT

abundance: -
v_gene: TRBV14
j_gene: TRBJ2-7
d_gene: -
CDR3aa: CASSFGGSSYEQYF
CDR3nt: TGTGCCAGCAGTTTCGGGGGAAGCTCCTACGAGCAGTACTTC

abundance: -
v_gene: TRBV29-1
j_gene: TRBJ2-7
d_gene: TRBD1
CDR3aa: CSGLLPGGEQYF
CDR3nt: TGCAGCGGGCTCCTTCCAGGGGGCGAGCAGTACTTC

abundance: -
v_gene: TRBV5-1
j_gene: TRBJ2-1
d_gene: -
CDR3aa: CASSLVTVTASYNEQFF
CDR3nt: TGCGCCAGCAGCTTGGTGACAGTTACAGCCTCCTACAATGAGCAGTTCTTC

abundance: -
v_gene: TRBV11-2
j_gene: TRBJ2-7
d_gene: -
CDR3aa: CAIGGPYEQYF
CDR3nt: TGTGCCATCGGAGGACCCTACGAGCAGTACTTC

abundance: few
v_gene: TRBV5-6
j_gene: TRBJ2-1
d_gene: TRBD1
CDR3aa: CASSSGTGAYNEQFF
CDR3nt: TGTGCCAGCAGTTCCGGGACAGGGGCCTACAATGAGCAGTTCTTC